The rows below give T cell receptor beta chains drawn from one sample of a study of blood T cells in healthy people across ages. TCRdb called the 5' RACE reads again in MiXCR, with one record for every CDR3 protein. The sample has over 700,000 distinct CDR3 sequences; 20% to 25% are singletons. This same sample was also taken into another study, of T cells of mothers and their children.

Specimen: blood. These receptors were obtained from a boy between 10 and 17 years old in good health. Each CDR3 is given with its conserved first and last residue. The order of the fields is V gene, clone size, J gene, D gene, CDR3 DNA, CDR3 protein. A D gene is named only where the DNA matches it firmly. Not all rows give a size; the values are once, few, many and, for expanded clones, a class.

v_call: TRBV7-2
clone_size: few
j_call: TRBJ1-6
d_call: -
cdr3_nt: TGTGCCAGCAGCTTAGCCCCAGTTGATAATTCACCCCTCCACTTT
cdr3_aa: CASSLAPVDNSPLHF

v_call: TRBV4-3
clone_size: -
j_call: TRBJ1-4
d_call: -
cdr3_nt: TGCGCCAGCAGCCCTGGGACACGGACTAGAAATGAAAAACTGTTTTTT
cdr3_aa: CASSPGTRTRNEKLFF

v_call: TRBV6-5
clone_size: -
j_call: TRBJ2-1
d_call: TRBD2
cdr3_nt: TGTGCCAGCAGTTACGCCGGCCTAGCGGCAAGGGATGAGCAGTTCTTC
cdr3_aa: CASSYAGLAARDEQFF

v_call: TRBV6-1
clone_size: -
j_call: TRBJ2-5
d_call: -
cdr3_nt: TGTGCCAGCAGTGAAGGGGCCGGGAGCTATGGGGAGACCCAGTACTTC
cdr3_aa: CASSEGAGSYGETQYF

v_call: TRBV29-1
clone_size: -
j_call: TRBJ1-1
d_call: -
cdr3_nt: TGCAGGGGGGATGAAGCTTTCTTT
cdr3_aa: CRGDEAFF

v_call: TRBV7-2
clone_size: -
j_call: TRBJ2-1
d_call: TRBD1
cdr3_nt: TGTGCCAGCAGAAGGACAGGATTAAACAATGAGCAGTTCTTC
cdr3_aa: CASRRTGLNNEQFF

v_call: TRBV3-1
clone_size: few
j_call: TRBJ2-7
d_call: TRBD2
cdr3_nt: TGTGCCAGCAGCAAGACGCGGGCGGGGGGTAGAAACGAGCAGTACTTC
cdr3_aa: CASSKTRAGGRNEQYF

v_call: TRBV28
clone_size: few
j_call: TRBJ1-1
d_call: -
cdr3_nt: TGTGCCAGAGAGGTCTCGGGACCGAACACTGAAGCTTTCTTT
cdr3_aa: CAREVSGPNTEAFF

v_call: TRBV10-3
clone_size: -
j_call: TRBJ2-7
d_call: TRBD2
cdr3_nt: TGTGCCATCAGCTCTGATATGGGCGGGAGGTCCTACGAGCAGTACTTC
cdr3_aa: CAISSDMGGRSYEQYF

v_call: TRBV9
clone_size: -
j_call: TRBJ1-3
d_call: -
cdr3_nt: TGTGCCAGCAGCCTGGACCTTGGAAACACCATATATTTT
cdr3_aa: CASSLDLGNTIYF

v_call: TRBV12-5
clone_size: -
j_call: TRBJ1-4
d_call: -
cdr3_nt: TGTGCTAGTGGTTTTAACGTCCGCCCTACCGATAATGAAAAACTGTTTTTT
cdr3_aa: CASGFNVRPTDNEKLFF

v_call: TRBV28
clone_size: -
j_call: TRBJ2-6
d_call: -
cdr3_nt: TGTGCCAGCAGTTTAGTCCCTTTTAACTCTGGGGCCAACGTCCTGACTTTC
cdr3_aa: CASSLVPFNSGANVLTF

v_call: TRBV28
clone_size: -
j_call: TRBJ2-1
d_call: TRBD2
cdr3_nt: TGTGCCAGCAGCCCTCCCGAGACTAGCTTTGAGAATGAGCAGTTCTTC
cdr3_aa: CASSPPETSFENEQFF

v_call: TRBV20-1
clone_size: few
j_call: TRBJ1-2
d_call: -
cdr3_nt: TGCAGTCTCGGTCCCCAGGGAAGCGATGGCTACACCTTC
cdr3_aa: CSLGPQGSDGYTF

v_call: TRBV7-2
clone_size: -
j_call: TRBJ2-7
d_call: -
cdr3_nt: TGTGCCAGCAGCCCGACACTTTACGAGCAGTACTTC
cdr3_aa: CASSPTLYEQYF

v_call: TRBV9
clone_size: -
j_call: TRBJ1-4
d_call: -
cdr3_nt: TGTGCCAGCAGCGCGGGAGGGGACGAAAAACTGTTTTTT
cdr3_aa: CASSAGGDEKLFF

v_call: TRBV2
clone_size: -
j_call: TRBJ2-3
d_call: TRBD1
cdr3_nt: TGTGCCAGCAGAGCCGACAGGGGTACAGATACGCAGTATTTT
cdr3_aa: CASRADRGTDTQYF

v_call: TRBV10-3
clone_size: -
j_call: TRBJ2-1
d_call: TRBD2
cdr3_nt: TGTGCCATCAGTCAGTCCCAGGTTAGGGCTAGCGGATACAATGAGCAGTTCTTC
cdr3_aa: CAISQSQVRASGYNEQFF

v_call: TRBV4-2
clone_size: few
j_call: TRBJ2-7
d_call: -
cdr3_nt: TGTGCCAGCAGCCAAGGGGTAATCTACGAGCAGTACTTC
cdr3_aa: CASSQGVIYEQYF

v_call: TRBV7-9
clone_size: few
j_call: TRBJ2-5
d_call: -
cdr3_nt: TGTGCCAGCAGCCCCCCAACCCTCAGGGCCGAGACCCAGTACTTC
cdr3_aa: CASSPPTLRAETQYF

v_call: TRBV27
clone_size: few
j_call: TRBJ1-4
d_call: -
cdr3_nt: TGTGCCAGCAGTCCCGCGGCAGGGGTGGGGGAAAAACTGTTTTTT
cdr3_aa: CASSPAAGVGEKLFF

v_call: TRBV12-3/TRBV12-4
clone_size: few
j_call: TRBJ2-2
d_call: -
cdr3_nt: TGTGCCAGCAGTCCCAGGACAGCTCGAGGGGAGCTGTTTTTT
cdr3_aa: CASSPRTARGELFF

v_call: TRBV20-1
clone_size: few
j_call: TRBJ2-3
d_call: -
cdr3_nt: TGCAGTGCTAGACTAGCGCCAGATACGCAGTATTTT
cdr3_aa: CSARLAPDTQYF

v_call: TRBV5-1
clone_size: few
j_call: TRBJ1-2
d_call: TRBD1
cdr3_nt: TGCGCCAGCAAGGAGGGGACAGGGGGCGACCCTAACTATGGCTACACCTTC
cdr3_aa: CASKEGTGGDPNYGYTF

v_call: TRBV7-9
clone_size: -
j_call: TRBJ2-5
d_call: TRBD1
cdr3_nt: TGTGCCAGCAGCTTAGTAGGGGGCCCCCGAGAGACCCAGTACTTC
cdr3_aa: CASSLVGGPRETQYF

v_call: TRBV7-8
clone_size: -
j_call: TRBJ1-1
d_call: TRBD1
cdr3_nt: TGTGCCAGCAGCTCGGTAACAGGGGCTGAAGCTTTCTTT
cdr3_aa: CASSSVTGAEAFF

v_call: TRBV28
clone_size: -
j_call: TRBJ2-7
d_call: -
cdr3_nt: TGTGCCAGCAGTTCCCCGGGTGAAGCCTACGAGCAGTACTTC
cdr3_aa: CASSSPGEAYEQYF

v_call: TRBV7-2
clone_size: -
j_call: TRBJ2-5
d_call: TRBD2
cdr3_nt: TGTGCCAGCAGCAGTGTGGCGGGGGGACAAGAGACCCAGTACTTC
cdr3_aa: CASSSVAGGQETQYF

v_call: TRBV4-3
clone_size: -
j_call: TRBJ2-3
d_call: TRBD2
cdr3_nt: TGCGCCAGCAGCCAAGATTTCGGGGGGGCCACAGATACGCAGTATTTT
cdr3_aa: CASSQDFGGATDTQYF

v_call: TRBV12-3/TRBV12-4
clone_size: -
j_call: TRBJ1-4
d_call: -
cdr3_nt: TGTGCCAGCAGTCCCGACGAAAAACTGTTTTTT
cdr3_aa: CASSPDEKLFF

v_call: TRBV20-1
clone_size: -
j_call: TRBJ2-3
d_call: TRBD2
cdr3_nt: TGCAGTGCTAGAGAGCGCGGCGGGGGACTCACAGATACGCAGTATTTT
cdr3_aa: CSARERGGGLTDTQYF

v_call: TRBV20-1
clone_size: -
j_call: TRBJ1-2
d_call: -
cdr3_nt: TGCAGTGCTAGTTTGATCTCGACGGATACTCACTCAAACTATGGCTACACCTTC
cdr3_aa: CSASLISTDTHSNYGYTF

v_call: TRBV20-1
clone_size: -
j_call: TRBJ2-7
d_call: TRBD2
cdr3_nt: TGCAGTGCCCCACTAGCGGGAGGGTACGAGCAGTACTTC
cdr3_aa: CSAPLAGGYEQYF

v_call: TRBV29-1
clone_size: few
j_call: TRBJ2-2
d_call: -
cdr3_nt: TGCAGCGTTCTGGGATTGGACACGCCAGCCGGGGAGCTGTTTTTT
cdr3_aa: CSVLGLDTPAGELFF

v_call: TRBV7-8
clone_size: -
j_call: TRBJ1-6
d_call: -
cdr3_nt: TGTGCCAGCAGCTCCTTAACAAATTATAATTCACCCCTCCACTTT
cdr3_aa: CASSSLTNYNSPLHF

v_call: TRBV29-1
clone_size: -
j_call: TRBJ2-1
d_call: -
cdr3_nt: TGCAGCGTCGACTCGAGCTCCTGCAATGAGCAGTTCTTC
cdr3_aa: CSVDSSSCNEQFF

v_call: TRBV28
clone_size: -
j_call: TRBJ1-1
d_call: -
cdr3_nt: TGTGCCAGCAGTTCCGCAGGGCCTGAAGCTTTCTTT
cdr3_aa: CASSSAGPEAFF

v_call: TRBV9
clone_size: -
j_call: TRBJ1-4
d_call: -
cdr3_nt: TGTGCCAGCAGCGTAGGGGGACTGACGTTTAATGAAAAACTGTTTTTT
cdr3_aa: CASSVGGLTFNEKLFF

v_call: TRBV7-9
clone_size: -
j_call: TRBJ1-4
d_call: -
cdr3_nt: TGTGCCAGCAGTACCGACGGATATGAAAAACTGTTTTTT
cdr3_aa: CASSTDGYEKLFF

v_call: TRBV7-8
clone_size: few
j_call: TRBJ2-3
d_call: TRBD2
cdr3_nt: TGTGCCAGCAGCTTATTTGCGGGGGAGATCACAGATACGCAGTATTTT
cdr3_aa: CASSLFAGEITDTQYF

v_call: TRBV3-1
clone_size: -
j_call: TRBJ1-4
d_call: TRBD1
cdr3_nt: TGTGCCAGCAGTCACAGGGGAGTTGAAAAACTGTTTTTT
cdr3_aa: CASSHRGVEKLFF

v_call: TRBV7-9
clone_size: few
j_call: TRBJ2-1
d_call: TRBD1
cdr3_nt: TGTGCCAGCAGCCCCAGGACAGGGCTGGGGGAGTTCTTC
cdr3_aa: CASSPRTGLGEFF

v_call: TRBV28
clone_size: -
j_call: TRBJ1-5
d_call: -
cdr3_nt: TGTGCCAGCAGTTTGATCCAGGGATATCAGCCCCAGCATTTT
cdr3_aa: CASSLIQGYQPQHF

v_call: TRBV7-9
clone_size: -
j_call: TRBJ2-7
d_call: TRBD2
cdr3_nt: TGTGCCAGCAGCTTAGAGACTAGCGGGAGGGTCTACGAGCAGTACTTC
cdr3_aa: CASSLETSGRVYEQYF

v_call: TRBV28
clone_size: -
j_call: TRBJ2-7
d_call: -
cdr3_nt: TGTGCCAGCAGAACTCAGACGGACCCCTACGAGCAGTACTTC
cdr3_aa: CASRTQTDPYEQYF

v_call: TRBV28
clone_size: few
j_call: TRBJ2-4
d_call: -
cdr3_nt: TGTGCCAGCAGTCAGCCAGACCGCATTCAGTACTTC
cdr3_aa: CASSQPDRIQYF

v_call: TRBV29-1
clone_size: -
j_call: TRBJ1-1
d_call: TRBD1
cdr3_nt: TGCAGCGTCGCCAGGACAGGGGGAGCTTTCTTT
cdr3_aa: CSVARTGGAFF

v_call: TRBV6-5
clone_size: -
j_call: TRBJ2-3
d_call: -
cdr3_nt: TGTGCCAGCAGTTACTCCACTCAGGGGTGGTCAGATACGCAGTATTTT
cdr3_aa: CASSYSTQGWSDTQYF

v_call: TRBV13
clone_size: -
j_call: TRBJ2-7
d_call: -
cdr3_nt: TGTGCCAGCAGCTTAGCGGGAGACCTGCCCCCCAAAAGCTACGAGCAGTACTTC
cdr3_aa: CASSLAGDLPPKSYEQYF

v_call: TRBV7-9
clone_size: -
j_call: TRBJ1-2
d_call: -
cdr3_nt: TGTGCCAGCAGCCCCCCCGGGGAGCCCGGCTACACCTTC
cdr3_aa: CASSPPGEPGYTF

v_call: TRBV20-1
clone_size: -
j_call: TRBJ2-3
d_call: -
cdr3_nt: TGCAGTGCTCAACCTATCACTAGCACAGATACGCAGTATTTT
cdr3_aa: CSAQPITSTDTQYF

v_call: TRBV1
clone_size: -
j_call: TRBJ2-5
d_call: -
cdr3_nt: TGCACCAGCAGCCAAGATCCCTGGACTAGCGGTAAACAAGGCCAAGAGACCCAGTACTTC
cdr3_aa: CTSSQDPWTSGKQGQETQYF

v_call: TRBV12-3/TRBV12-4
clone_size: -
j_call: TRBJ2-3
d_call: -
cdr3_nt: TGTGCCAGCAGTTTAAGGGGCAGGGTCTCAGATACGCAGTATTTT
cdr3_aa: CASSLRGRVSDTQYF

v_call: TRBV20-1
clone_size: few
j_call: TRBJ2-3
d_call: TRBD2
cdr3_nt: TGCAGTGCTGCCCCGACTAGCGGGAGTTCCCCAGATACGCAGTATTTT
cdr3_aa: CSAAPTSGSSPDTQYF

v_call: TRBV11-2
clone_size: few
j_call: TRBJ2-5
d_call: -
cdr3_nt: TGTGCCAGCGGCCGGACGGAACAAGAGACCCAGTACTTC
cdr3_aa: CASGRTEQETQYF